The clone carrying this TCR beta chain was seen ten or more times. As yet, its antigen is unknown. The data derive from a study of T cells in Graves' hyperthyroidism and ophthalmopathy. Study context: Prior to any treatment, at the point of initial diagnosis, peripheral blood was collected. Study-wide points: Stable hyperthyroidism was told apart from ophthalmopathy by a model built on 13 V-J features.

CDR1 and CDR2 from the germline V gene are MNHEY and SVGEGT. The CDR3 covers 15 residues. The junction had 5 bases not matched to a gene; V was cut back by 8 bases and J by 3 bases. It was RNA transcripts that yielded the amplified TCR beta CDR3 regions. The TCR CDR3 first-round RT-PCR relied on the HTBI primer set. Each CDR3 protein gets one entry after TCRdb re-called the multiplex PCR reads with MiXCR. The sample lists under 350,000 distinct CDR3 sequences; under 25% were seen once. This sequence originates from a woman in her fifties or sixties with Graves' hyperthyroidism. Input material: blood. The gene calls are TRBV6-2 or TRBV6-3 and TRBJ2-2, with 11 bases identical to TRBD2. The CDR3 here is CASQLAGAYTGELFF. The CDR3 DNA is TGTGCCAGCCAACTAGCGGGGGCCTACACCGGGGAGCTGTTTTTT.